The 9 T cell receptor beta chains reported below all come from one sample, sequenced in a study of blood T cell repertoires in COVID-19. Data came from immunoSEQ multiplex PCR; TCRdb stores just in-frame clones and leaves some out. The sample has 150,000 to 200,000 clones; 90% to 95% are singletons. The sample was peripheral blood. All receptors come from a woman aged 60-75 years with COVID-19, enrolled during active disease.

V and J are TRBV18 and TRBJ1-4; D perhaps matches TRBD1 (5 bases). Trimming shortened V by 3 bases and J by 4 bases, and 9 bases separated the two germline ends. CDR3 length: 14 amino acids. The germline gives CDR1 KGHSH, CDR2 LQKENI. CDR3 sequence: CASSPGQGNEKLFF. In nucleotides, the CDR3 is TGTGCCAGCTCACCCGGGCAGGGTAATGAAAAACTGTTTTTT.

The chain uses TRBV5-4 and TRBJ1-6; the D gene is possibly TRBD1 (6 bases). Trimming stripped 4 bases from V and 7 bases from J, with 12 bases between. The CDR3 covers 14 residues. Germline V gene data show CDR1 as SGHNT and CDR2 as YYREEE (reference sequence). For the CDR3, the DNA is TGTGCCAGCAGCGGACCTCAGGGGAATTCACCCCTCCACTTT. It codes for CASSGPQGNSPLHF.

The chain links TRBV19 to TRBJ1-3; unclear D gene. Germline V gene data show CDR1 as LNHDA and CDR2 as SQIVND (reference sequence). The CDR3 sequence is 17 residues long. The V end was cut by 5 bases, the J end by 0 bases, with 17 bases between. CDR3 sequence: CASSSGAALSSGNTIYF. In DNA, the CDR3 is TGTGCCAGTAGTTCAGGTGCCGCTCTGAGCTCTGGAAACACCATATATTTT. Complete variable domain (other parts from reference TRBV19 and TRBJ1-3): DGGITQSPKYLFRKEGQNVTLSCEQNLNHDAMYWYRQDPGQGLRLIYYSQIVNDFQKGDIAEGYSVSREKKESFPLTVTSAQKNPTAFYLCASSSGAALSSGNTIYFGEGSWLTVV.

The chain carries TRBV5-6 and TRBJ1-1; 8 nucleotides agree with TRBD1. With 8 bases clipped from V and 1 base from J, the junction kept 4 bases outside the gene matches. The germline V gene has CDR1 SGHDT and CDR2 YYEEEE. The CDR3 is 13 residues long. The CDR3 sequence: CASQGASNTEAFF. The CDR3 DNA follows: TGTGCCAGTCAGGGGGCATCGAACACTGAAGCTTTCTTT.

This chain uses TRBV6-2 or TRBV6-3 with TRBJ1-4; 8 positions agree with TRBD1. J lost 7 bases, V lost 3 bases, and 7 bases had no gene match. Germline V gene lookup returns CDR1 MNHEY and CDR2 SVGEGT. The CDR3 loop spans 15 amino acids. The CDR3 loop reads CASSYYGQGSEKLFF. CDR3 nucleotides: TGTGCCAGCAGTTATTACGGACAGGGAAGTGAAAAACTGTTTTTT.

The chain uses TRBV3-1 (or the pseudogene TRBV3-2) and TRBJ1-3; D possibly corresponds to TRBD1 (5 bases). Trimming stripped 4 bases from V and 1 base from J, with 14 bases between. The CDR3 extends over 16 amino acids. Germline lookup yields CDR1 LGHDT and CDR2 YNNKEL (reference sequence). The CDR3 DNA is TGTGCCAGCAGCCCGGGCTACAGGTCATCTGGAAACACCATATATTTT. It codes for CASSPGYRSSGNTIYF.

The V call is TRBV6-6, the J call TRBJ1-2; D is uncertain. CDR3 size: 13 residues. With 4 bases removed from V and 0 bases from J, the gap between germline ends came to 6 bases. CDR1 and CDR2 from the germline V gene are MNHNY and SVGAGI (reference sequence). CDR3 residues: CASSSSANYGYTF. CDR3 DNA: TGTGCCAGCAGTTCTAGCGCTAACTATGGCTACACCTTC.

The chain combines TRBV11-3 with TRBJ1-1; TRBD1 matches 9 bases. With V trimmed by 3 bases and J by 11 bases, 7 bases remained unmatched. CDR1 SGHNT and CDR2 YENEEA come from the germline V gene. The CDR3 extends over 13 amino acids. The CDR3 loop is CASSFSTGGRAFF. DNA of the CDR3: TGTGCCAGCAGCTTTTCGACAGGGGGACGGGCTTTCTTT.

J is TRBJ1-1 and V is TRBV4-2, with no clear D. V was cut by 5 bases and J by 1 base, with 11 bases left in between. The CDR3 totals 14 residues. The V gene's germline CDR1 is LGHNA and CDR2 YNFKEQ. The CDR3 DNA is TGTGCCAGCAGCTCCGCCTCCGGGAACACTGAAGCTTTCTTT. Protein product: CASSSASGNTEAFF.